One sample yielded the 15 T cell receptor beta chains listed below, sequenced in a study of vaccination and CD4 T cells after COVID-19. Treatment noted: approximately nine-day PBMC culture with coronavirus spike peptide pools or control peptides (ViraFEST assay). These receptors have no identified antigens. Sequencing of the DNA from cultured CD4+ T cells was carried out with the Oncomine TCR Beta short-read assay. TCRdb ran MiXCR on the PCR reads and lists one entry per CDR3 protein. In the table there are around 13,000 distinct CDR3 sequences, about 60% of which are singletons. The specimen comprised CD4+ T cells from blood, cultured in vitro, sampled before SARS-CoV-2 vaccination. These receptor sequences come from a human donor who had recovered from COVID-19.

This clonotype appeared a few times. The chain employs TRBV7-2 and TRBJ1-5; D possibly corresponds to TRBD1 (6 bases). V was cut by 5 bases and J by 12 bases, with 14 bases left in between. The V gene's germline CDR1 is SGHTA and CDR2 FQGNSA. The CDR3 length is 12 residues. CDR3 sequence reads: CASSEGGRLQHF. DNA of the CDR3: TGTGCCAGCAGCGAGGGGGGCCGGCTCCAGCATTTT. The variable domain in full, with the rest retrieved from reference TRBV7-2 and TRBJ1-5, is GAGVSQSPSNKVTEKGKDVELRCDPISGHTALYWYRQSLGQGLEFLIYFQGNSAPDKSGLPSDRFSAERTGGSVSTLTIQRTQQEDSAVYLCASSEGGRLQHFGDGTRLSIL.

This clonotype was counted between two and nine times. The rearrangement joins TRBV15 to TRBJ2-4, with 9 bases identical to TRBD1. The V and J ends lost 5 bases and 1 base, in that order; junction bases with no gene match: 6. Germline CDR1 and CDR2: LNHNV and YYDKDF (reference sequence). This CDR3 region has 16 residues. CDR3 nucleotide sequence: TGTGCCACCAGCGTCTGGACAGGGGCCGCCAAAAACATTCAGTACTTC. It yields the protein CATSVWTGAAKNIQYF.

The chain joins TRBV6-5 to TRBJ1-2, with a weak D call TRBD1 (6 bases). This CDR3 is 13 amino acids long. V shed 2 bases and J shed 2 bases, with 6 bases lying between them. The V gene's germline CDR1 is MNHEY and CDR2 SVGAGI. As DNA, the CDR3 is TGTGCCAGCAGTTACGACAGGAACTATGGCTACACCTTC. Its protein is CASSYDRNYGYTF.

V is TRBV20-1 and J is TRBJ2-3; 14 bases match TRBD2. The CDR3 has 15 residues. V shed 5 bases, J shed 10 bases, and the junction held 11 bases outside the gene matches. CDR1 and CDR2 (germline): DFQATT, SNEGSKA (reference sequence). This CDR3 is CSALTSGRAESPQYF. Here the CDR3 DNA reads TGCAGTGCTCTGACTAGCGGGAGGGCCGAGTCGCCGCAGTATTTT.

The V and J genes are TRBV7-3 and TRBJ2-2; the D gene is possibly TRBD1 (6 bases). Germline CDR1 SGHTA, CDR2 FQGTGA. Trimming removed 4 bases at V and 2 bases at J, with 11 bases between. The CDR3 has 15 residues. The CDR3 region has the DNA TGTGCCAGCAGCTCCAGGGGTCTAAACACCGGGGAGCTGTTTTTT. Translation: CASSSRGLNTGELFF. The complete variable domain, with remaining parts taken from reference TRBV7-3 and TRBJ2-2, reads GAGVSQTPSNKVTEKGKYVELRCDPISGHTALYWYRQSLGQGPEFLIYFQGTGAADDSGLPNDRFFAVRPEGSVSTLKIQRTERGDSAVYLCASSSRGLNTGELFFGEGSRLTVL.

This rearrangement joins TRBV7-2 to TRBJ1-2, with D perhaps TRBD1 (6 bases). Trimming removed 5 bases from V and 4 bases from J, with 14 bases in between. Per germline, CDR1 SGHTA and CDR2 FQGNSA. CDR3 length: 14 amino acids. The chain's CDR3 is CASSRTGTFYGYTF. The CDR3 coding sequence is TGTGCCAGCAGCCGAACAGGGACCTTCTATGGCTACACCTTC. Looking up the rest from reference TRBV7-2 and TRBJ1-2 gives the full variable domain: GAGVSQSPSNKVTEKGKDVELRCDPISGHTALYWYRQSLGQGLEFLIYFQGNSAPDKSGLPSDRFSAERTGGSVSTLTIQRTQQEDSAVYLCASSRTGTFYGYTFGSGTRLTVV.

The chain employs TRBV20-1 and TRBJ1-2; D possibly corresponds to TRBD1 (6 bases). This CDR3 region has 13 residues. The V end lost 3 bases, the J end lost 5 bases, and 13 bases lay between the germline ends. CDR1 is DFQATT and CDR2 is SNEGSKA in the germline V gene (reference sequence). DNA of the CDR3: TGCAGTGCTAGTCCCGGGGGCGCGTATGGCTACACCTTC. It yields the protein CSASPGGAYGYTF.

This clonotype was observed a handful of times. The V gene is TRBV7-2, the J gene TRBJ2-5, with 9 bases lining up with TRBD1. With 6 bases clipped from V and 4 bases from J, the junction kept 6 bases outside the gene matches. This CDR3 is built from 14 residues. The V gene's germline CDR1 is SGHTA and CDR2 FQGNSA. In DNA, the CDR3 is TGTGCCAGCAGGAGTACAGGGGGCCCAGAGACCCAGTACTTC. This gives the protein CASRSTGGPETQYF.

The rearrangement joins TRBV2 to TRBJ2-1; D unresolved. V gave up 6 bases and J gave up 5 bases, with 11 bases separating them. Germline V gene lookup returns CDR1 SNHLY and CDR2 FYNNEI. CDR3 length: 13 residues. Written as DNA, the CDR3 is TGTGCCAGCAGAGGGATCGAGAACAATGAGCAGTTCTTC. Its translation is CASRGIENNEQFF.

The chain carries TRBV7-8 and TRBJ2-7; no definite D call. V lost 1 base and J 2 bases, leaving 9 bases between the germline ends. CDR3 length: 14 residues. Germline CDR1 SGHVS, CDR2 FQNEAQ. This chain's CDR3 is CASSLEVVAYEQYF. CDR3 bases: TGTGCCAGCAGCTTAGAAGTCGTAGCCTACGAGCAGTACTTC.

The CDR3 nucleotides are TGTGCCTGGAGTGTACGGAGACAGACCCTCGGGGCCTACGAGCAGTACTTC. This sequence encodes CAWSVRRQTLGAYEQYF. The chain is built from TRBV30 and TRBJ2-7; possibly TRBD1 or TRBD2 for D (5 bases each). The CDR3 is 17 amino acids. Trimming removed 0 bases at V and 2 bases at J, with 20 bases between. CDR1 and CDR2 from the germline V gene are GTSNPN and SVGIG (reference sequence).

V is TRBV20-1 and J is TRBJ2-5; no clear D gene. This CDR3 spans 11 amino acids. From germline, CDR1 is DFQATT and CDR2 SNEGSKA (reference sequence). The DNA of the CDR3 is TGCGGCCCGGAGTACCAAGAGACCCAGTACTTC. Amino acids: CGPEYQETQYF.

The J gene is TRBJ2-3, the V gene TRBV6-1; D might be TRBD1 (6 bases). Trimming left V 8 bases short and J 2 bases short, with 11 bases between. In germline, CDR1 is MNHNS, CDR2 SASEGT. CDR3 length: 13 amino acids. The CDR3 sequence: CASGGPATDTQYF. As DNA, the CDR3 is TGTGCCAGCGGGGGCCCCGCCACAGATACGCAGTATTTT.

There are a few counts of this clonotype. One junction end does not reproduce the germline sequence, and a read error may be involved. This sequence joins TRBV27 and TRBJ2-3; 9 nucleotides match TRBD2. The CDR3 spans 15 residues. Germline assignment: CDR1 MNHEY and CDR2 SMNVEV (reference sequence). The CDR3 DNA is TGTGCCAGCAGTTTTAGCGGGACTAGCAGAGATACGCAGTATTTT. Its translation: CASSFSGTSRDTQYF.

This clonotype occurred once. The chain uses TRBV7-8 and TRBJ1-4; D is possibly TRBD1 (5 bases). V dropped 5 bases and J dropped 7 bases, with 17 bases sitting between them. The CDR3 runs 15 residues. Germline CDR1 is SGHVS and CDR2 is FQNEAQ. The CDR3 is CASSRARGIGEKLFF. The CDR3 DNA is TGTGCCAGCAGCCGGGCGAGGGGAATTGGTGAAAAACTGTTTTTT. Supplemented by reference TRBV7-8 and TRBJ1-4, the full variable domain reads GAGVSQSPRYKVAKRGQDVALRCDPISGHVSLFWYQQALGQGPEFLTYFQNEAQLDKSGLPSDRFFAERPEGSVSTLKIQRTQQEDSAVYLCASSRARGIGEKLFFGSGTQLSVL.